The next 30 T cell receptor beta chains were all read from a single sample in a study of human T cells and chemical hapten exposure. Time point noted: patch test 1, 2 weeks after DPC sensitization. Treatment of the sample: therapeutic diphenylcyclopropenone sensitization with weekly scalp DPC. One entry per CDR3 protein, called by TCRdb with MiXCR from the RACE reads. The sample consists of around 120,000 distinct CDR3 sequences, approximately 9.9% of them appearing once. The sample consisted of whole blood, taken in connection with sensitization to the hapten diphenylcyclopropenone (DPC). The receptors derive from a woman in her forties with alopecia areata. Some clones in this sample may be carry-over from other donors' samples.

This clonotype was counted only a few times. The V and J genes are TRBV19 and TRBJ2-2; no clear D. In germline, CDR1 is LNHDA, CDR2 SQIVND (reference sequence). There are 12 residues in the CDR3. V shed 7 bases and J shed 7 bases, with 10 bases lying between them. The CDR3 DNA follows: TGTGCCAGTACAGCCCTTGGCGGGGAGCTGTTTTTT. Its protein product is CASTALGGELFF.

This clonotype was picked up a small number of times. This chain joins TRBV12-3 or TRBV12-4 and TRBJ2-5, with 9 bases fitting TRBD1. V gave up 3 bases and J gave up 5 bases; unmatched junction bases: 4. The CDR3 sequence is 14 residues long. Here the CDR3 DNA reads TGTGCCAGCAGTTTCCGACAGGGGGGGGAGACCCAGTACTTC. The encoded protein is CASSFRQGGETQYF.

This clonotype was found many times. The chain employs TRBV2 and TRBJ2-2; 11 bases are a match to TRBD2. V was clipped by 2 bases and J by 5 bases; unmatched bases: 4. The germline gives CDR1 SNHLY, CDR2 FYNNEI. The CDR3 contains 16 residues. CDR3 residues: CASSEYLAGGTGELFF. In DNA form, the CDR3 reads TGTGCCAGCAGTGAATATCTAGCGGGGGGTACCGGGGAGCTGTTTTTT.

The chain combines TRBV19 with TRBJ2-1, with D hard to call. Germline-derived CDR1 and CDR2 are LNHDA and SQIVND (reference sequence). Trimming pared 7 bases from V and 8 bases from J, leaving 9 bases between. The CDR3 runs to 11 residues. CDR3 nucleotides: TGTGCCAGTACGTATCACCATGAGCAGTTCTTC. Translated: CASTYHHEQFF.

This clonotype was seen a handful of times. The chain carries TRBV2 and TRBJ2-2; TRBD1 might be the D (6 bases). The CDR3 contains 14 residues. V was cut by 6 bases and J by 5 bases, with 13 bases left in between. Germline assignment: CDR1 SNHLY and CDR2 FYNNEI. CDR3 bases: TGTGCCAGCAGAGCCGGGACAACGACCGGGGAGCTGTTTTTT. This sequence encodes CASRAGTTTGELFF. Full variable domain (outside the CDR3, taken from reference TRBV2 and TRBJ2-2): EPEVTQTPSHQVTQMGQEVILRCVPISNHLYFYWYRQILGQKVEFLVSFYNNEISEKSEIFDDQFSVERPDGSNFTLKIRSTKLEDSAMYFCASRAGTTTGELFFGEGSRLTVL.

This clonotype was detected only a few times. The chain joins TRBV5-4 to TRBJ2-1; TRBD1 or TRBD2 may be the D gene (7 bases each). The CDR3 contains 14 residues. The germline gives CDR1 SGHNT, CDR2 YYREEE (reference sequence). V was clipped by 5 bases and J by 4 bases, with 13 bases between them. The CDR3 DNA is TGTGCCAGCAGTAGACAGGGAGGGTACAATGAGCAGTTCTTC. It is translated as CASSRQGGYNEQFF.

The genes are TRBV20-1 and TRBJ2-2, with TRBD2 matching 8 bases. The junction had 7 bases not matched to a gene; V was cut back by 6 bases and J by 4 bases. The CDR3 runs to 14 residues. Germline V lookup: CDR1 DFQATT, CDR2 SNEGSKA (reference sequence). The CDR3 is CSARAGEVTGELFF. CDR3 nucleotide sequence: TGCAGTGCCCGAGCGGGAGAGGTCACCGGGGAGCTGTTTTTT.

The chain uses TRBV28 and TRBJ2-7; no definite D call. This CDR3 has 13 residues. The V and J ends lost 2 bases and 3 bases respectively, with 8 bases between them. Looked up from germline, CDR1 is MDHEN and CDR2 is SYDVKM. The CDR3 here is CASSLPPSYEQYF. For the CDR3, the DNA is TGTGCCAGCAGTTTACCGCCGAGCTACGAGCAGTACTTC.

This chain joins TRBV2 and TRBJ1-2; D may be TRBD1 (6 bases). In germline, CDR1 is SNHLY, CDR2 FYNNEI. The ends were cut back, 4 bases at V and 3 bases at J, with 9 bases in the middle. CDR3 size: 13 residues. The CDR3 bases are TGTGCCAGCAGTGTATACAGGGACTATGGCTACACCTTC. Translated, it gives CASSVYRDYGYTF.

This clonotype came up many times. The rearrangement links TRBV28 to TRBJ1-4; D may be TRBD1 (6 bases). Trimming removed 7 bases at V and 6 bases at J, with 12 bases between. CDR3 size: 13 residues. Germline CDR1 and CDR2: MDHEN and SYDVKM. DNA of the CDR3: TGTGCCAGCAAATCCTCAGGGGATGAAAAACTGTTTTTT. Encoded protein: CASKSSGDEKLFF.

Many counts were recorded for this clonotype. The rearrangement joins TRBV2 to TRBJ2-1, with D perhaps assigned TRBD1 or TRBD2 (6 bases each). Germline loops: CDR1 SNHLY, CDR2 FYNNEI. With 7 bases removed from V and 6 bases from J, the gap between germline ends came to 19 bases. This CDR3 is built from 15 residues. CDR3: CASTPTTGAVNEQFF. For the CDR3, the DNA is TGTGCCAGCACCCCAACAACGGGGGCGGTCAATGAGCAGTTCTTC.

At least ten counts were recorded for this clonotype. The J gene is TRBJ2-5, the V gene TRBV7-2, with 9 nucleotides matching TRBD2. The ends lost 0 bases at V and 5 bases at J; junction bases unmatched: 7. The germline CDR1 and CDR2 sequences are SGHTA and FQGNSA. The CDR3 runs 16 residues. In DNA, the CDR3 is TGTGCCAGCAGCTTAGCTTCGGCTAGCGGGGCGGAGACCCAGTACTTC. Translating gives CASSLASASGAETQYF.

This clonotype was detected ten times or more. V and J are TRBV5-1 and TRBJ2-3; 9 bases are shared with TRBD2. CDR1 SGHRS and CDR2 YFSETQ come from the germline V gene. The CDR3 sequence is 17 residues long. The V and J ends lost 0 bases and 6 bases, in that order; junction bases with no gene match: 11. This CDR3 is CASSLALAGSRGDTQYF. Here the CDR3 DNA reads TGCGCCAGCAGCTTGGCCCTAGCGGGATCCAGAGGGGATACGCAGTATTTT.

There are a few counts of this clonotype. The chain uses TRBV20-1 and TRBJ1-2; a weak D match, TRBD1 (5 bases). The CDR3 loop spans 13 amino acids. Germline V CDR1 and CDR2: DFQATT, SNEGSKA (reference sequence). The germline V and J ends were trimmed by 1 base and 4 bases, with 10 bases remaining between them. In DNA form, the CDR3 reads TGCAGTGCTAGAGGGGGGGACGGCTATGGCTACACCTTC. It codes for CSARGGDGYGYTF.

This clonotype was observed many times. J is TRBJ2-5 and V is TRBV11-2, with no clear D. Germline-derived CDR1 and CDR2 are SGHAT and FQNNGV. V lost 5 bases to trimming and J lost 5 bases, with 6 bases between them. This CDR3 is built from 11 residues. The CDR3 bases are TGTGCCAGCAGCAACGGGGAGACCCAGTACTTC. Translation: CASSNGETQYF.

The V and J genes are TRBV20-1 and TRBJ1-4; D gene ambiguous. Trimming removed 0 bases at V and 0 bases at J, with 17 bases between. CDR1 and CDR2 from the germline V gene are DFQATT and SNEGSKA (reference sequence). The CDR3 extends over 18 amino acids. The CDR3 coding sequence is TGCAGTGCTAGAGATTTAGGAATCCCACATGCAACTAATGAAAAACTGTTTTTT. Amino acids: CSARDLGIPHATNEKLFF.

In its sample, this clonotype was seen a few times. The chain combines TRBV7-9 with TRBJ2-3; 13 nucleotides align to TRBD2. The V and J ends lost 0 bases and 3 bases, in that order; junction bases with no gene match: 6. Per germline, CDR1 SEHNR and CDR2 FQNEAQ (reference sequence). This CDR3 is 18 amino acids long. CDR3 sequence reads: CASSLAITGLAGTDTQYF. In DNA form, the CDR3 reads TGTGCCAGCAGCTTAGCTATTACGGGACTAGCGGGGACAGATACGCAGTATTTT.

This clonotype was seen repeatedly, ten times or more. The chain uses TRBV4-3 and TRBJ1-1; weak D call: TRBD1 (5 bases). This CDR3 has 13 amino acids. V lost 3 bases and J 7 bases, leaving 12 bases between the germline ends. CDR1 LGHNA and CDR2 YSLEER come from the germline V gene. As DNA, the CDR3 is TGCGCCAGCAGCCAGGACGGGACGTTTGAAGCTTTCTTT. Its protein product is CASSQDGTFEAFF.

This clonotype appeared a few times. The CDR3 DNA is TGTGCCTGGATAGGGAAGGGGAACACTGAAGCTTTCTTT. This sequence encodes CAWIGKGNTEAFF. The gene calls are TRBV30 and TRBJ1-1; D ambiguous. The CDR3 extends over 13 amino acids. V lost 4 bases and J lost 1, with 10 bases in between. Germline CDR1 reads GTSNPN; CDR2 reads SVGIG (reference sequence).

This chain links TRBV18 with TRBJ1-1; TRBD1 matches at 8 bases. Germline V lookup: CDR1 KGHSH, CDR2 LQKENI. The CDR3 loop spans 16 amino acids. V trimming: 3 bases; J trimming: 1 base; junction bases outside the gene matches: 7. The CDR3 DNA follows: TGTGCCAGCTCACCTCAGCAGGGGGCTACGAACACTGAAGCTTTCTTT. It translates to CASSPQQGATNTEAFF.

In its sample, this clonotype was seen a few times. This chain links TRBV9 with TRBJ1-5; TRBD1 might be the D (6 bases). Germline CDR1 and CDR2: SGDLS and YYNGEE. Trimming cost V 5 bases and J 2 bases, with 17 bases left between them. This CDR3 region has 16 residues. DNA for the CDR3: TGTGCCAGCAGTCGTACAGGGTCGAGCGGCAATCAGCCCCAGCATTTT. Protein product: CASSRTGSSGNQPQHF.

This clonotype was seen many times. This chain connects TRBV9 to TRBJ1-2; possibly TRBD1 for D (6 bases). Germline V gene data show CDR1 as SGDLS and CDR2 as YYNGEE. Trimming shortened V by 0 bases and J by 7 bases, and 16 bases separated the two germline ends. The CDR3 is 15 amino acids. In DNA, the CDR3 is TGTGCCAGCAGCGTAGAGCCGACAGGTGCCCTTGGCTACACCTTC. Its translation is CASSVEPTGALGYTF. The full variable domain, in which reference TRBV9 and TRBJ1-2 provide the parts outside the CDR3, is DSGVTQTPKHLITATGQRVTLRCSPRSGDLSVYWYQQSLDQGLQFLIQYYNGEERAKGNILERFSAQQFPDLHSELNLSSLELGDSALYFCASSVEPTGALGYTFGSGTRLTVV.

There are many counts of this clonotype. The CDR3 region has the DNA TGTGCCAGCAGCTTAGTTGGTGGCAACCTCGGTGCTGGTGGAAACACCATATATTTT. It specifies CASSLVGGNLGAGGNTIYF. The chain links TRBV7-8 to TRBJ1-3; no definite D call. The CDR3 is 19 amino acids. Trimming stripped 1 base from V and 3 bases from J, with 22 bases between. The germline gives CDR1 SGHVS, CDR2 FQNEAQ.

This clonotype was recorded at least ten times. The chain carries TRBV14 and TRBJ1-2; no reliable D call. The CDR3 covers 14 residues. Trimming left V 0 bases short and J 2 bases short, with 7 bases between. Per germline, CDR1 SGHDN and CDR2 FVKESK. This CDR3 reads CASSQDQQNYGYTF. The DNA of the CDR3 is TGTGCCAGCAGCCAAGATCAGCAGAACTATGGCTACACCTTC.

This clonotype was recorded at least ten times. As DNA, the CDR3 is TGTGCCAGCTCACCGGGGACAGGCAATCAGCCCCAGCATTTT. Translation: CASSPGTGNQPQHF. The chain combines TRBV18 with TRBJ1-5; 7 positions agree with TRBD1. Germline assignment: CDR1 KGHSH and CDR2 LQKENI. This CDR3 has 14 amino acids. V lost 3 bases and J lost 2; bases outside the gene matches: 1.

This clonotype was recorded a few times. This chain uses TRBV28 with TRBJ1-2; TRBD1 aligns across 9 bases. The germline gives CDR1 MDHEN, CDR2 SYDVKM. CDR3 length: 14 amino acids. J gave up 11 bases and V 6 bases, and 13 bases lay outside the gene matches. CDR3 protein: CASSQGGTGRRYTF. The CDR3 nucleotides are TGTGCCAGCAGCCAGGGGGGGACAGGGCGAAGATACACCTTC.

This clonotype was detected a few times. This rearrangement joins TRBV20-1 to TRBJ2-5, with D uncertain. The V end lost 0 bases, the J end lost 5 bases, and 10 bases lay between the germline ends. In germline, CDR1 is DFQATT, CDR2 SNEGSKA (reference sequence). The CDR3 is 13 amino acids. The CDR3 DNA follows: TGCAGTGCTAGAGATGTTCCGCGGGAGACCCAGTACTTC. Its translation is CSARDVPRETQYF.

The sample holds many counts of this clonotype. This chain links TRBV3-1 with TRBJ1-2, with TRBD1 matching 8 bases. The CDR3 has 15 amino acids. J was trimmed by 5 bases and V by 1 base; bases with no gene match: 6. Germline V gene sequence: CDR1 LGHDT, CDR2 YNNKEL (reference sequence). This chain's CDR3 is CASSQVLQGGYGYTF. The CDR3, as DNA: TGTGCCAGCAGCCAAGTTTTACAGGGGGGGTATGGCTACACCTTC.

This clonotype was recorded a few times. This chain links TRBV29-1 with TRBJ2-5, with 7 bases fitting TRBD2. Trimming removed 4 bases from V and 4 bases from J; junction bases left unmatched: 12. The CDR3 is 15 residues long. Germline CDR1 and CDR2: SQVTM and ANQGSEA. The CDR3 coding sequence is TGCAGCGTTGCCCCCGGCGGGAGTGGGGCAGAGACCCAGTACTTC. Protein product: CSVAPGGSGAETQYF.

This clonotype was counted a few times. The chain joins TRBV11-2 to TRBJ2-1; 8 nucleotides agree with TRBD1. The V segment lost 1 base and the J segment 14 bases; nucleotides outside the gene matches: 13. The CDR3 totals 15 residues. Germline CDR1 reads SGHAT; CDR2 reads FQNNGV. Written as DNA, the CDR3 is TGTGCCAGCAGCTTAGTCAGGGGGCGACAACATCGAAAGTTCTTC. It translates to CASSLVRGRQHRKFF. The entire variable domain, with the rest obtained from reference TRBV11-2 and TRBJ2-1, is as follows: EAGVAQSPRYKIIEKRQSVAFWCNPISGHATLYWYQQILGQGPKLLIQFQNNGVVDDSQLPKDRFSAERLKGVDSTLKIQPAKLEDSAVYLCASSLVRGRQHRKFFGPGTRLTVL.